The clone carrying this TCR beta chain was picked up a small number of times. TCRdb reprocessed the 5' RACE reads with MiXCR, giving one entry per CDR3 protein. The sample includes under 55,000 distinct CDR3 sequences, 15% to 20% seen only once; the top ten take over 2.5%. The data derive from a study of chronic HIV infection and antiretroviral therapy. This CDR3 is 16 amino acids long. The germline gives CDR1 MDHEN, CDR2 SYDVKM. With V trimmed by 4 bases and J by 4 bases, 8 bases remained unmatched. The sequencing sample was made of peripheral blood. The chain is built from TRBV28 and TRBJ2-1, with 9 bases aligning to TRBD2. This TCR came from an adult who had HIV and had not received antiretroviral therapy, or was an uninfected healthy control (not recorded which). DNA of the CDR3: TGTGCCAGCAGTTCCCCCGGACTAGCGAAGTACAATGAGCAGTTCTTC. Translating gives CASSSPGLAKYNEQFF.